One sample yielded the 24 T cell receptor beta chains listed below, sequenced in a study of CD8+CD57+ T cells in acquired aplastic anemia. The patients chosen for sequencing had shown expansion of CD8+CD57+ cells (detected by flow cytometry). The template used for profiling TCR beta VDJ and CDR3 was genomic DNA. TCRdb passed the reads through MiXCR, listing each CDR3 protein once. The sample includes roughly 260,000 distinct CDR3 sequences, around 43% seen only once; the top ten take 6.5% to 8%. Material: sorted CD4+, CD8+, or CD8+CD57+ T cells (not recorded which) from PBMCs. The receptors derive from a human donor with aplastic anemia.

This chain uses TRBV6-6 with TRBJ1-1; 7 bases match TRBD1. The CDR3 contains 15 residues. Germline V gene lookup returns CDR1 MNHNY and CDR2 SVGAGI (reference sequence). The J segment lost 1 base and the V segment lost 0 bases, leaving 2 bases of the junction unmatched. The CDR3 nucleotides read TGTGCCAGCAGTTACTCGGGACAGAGGAACACTGAAGCTTTCTTT. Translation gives CASSYSGQRNTEAFF.

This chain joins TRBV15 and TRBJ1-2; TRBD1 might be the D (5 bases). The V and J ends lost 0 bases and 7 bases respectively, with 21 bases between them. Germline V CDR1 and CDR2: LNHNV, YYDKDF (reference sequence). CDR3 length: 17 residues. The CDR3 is CATSRDLWGSGQSGYTF. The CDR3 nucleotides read TGTGCCACCAGCAGAGATCTCTGGGGGTCTGGGCAGAGTGGCTACACCTTC.

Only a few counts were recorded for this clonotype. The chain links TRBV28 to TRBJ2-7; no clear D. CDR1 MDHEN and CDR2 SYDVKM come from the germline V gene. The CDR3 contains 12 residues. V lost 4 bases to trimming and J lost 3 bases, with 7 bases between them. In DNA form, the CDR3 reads TGTGCCAGCAGTTGGGTGGGCTACGAGCAGTACTTC. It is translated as CASSWVGYEQYF.

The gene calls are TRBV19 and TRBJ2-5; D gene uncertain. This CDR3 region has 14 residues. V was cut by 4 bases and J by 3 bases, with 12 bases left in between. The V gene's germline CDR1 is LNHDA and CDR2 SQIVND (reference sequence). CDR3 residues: CASSTSTAEETQYF. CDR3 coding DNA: TGTGCCAGTAGTACGTCCACGGCTGAAGAGACCCAGTACTTC.

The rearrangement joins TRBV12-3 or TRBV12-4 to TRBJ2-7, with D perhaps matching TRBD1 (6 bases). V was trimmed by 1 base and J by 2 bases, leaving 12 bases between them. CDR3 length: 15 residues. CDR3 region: CASSLGGDTPYEQYF. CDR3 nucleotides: TGTGCCAGCAGTTTAGGTGGGGACACCCCCTACGAGCAGTACTTC.

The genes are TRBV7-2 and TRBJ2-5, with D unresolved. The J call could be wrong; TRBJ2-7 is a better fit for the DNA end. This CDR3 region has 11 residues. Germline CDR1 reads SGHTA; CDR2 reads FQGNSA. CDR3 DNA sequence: TGTGCCAGCAGTTACCTTACCGAGCAGTACTTC. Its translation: CASSYLTEQYF.

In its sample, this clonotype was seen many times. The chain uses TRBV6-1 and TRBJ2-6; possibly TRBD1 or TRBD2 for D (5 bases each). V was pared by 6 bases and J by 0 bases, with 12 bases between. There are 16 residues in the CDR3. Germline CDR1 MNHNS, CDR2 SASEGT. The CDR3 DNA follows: TGTGCCAGCAGCCGGGACGGCGGCTCTGGGGCCAACGTCCTGACTTTC. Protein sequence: CASSRDGGSGANVLTF.

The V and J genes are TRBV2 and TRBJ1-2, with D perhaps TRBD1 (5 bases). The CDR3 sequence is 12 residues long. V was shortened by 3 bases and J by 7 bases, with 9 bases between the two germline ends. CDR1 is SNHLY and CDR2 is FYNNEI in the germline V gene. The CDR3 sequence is CASSEAGSGYTF. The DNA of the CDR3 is TGTGCCAGCAGTGAGGCAGGGTCTGGCTACACCTTC. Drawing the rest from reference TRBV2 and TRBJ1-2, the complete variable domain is EPEVTQTPSHQVTQMGQEVILRCVPISNHLYFYWYRQILGQKVEFLVSFYNNEISEKSEIFDDQFSVERPDGSNFTLKIRSTKLEDSAMYFCASSEAGSGYTFGSGTRLTVV.

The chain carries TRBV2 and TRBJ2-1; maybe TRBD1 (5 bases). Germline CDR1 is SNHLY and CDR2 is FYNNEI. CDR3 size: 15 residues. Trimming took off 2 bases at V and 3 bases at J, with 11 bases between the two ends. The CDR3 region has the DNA TGTGCCAGCAGTGAAAGCAGGGTCCTCTACAATGAGCAGTTCTTC. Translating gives CASSESRVLYNEQFF.

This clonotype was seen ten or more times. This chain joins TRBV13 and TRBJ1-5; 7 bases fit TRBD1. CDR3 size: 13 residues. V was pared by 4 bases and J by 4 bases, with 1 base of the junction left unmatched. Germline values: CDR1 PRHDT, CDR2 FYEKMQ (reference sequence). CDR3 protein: CASSSQGNQPQHF. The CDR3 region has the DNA TGTGCCAGCAGCTCACAGGGGAATCAGCCCCAGCATTTT. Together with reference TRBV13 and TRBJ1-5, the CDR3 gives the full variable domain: AAGVIQSPRHLIKEKRETATLKCYPIPRHDTVYWYQQGPGQDPQFLISFYEKMQSDKGSIPDRFSAQQFSDYHSELNMSSLELGDSALYFCASSSQGNQPQHFGDGTRLSIL.

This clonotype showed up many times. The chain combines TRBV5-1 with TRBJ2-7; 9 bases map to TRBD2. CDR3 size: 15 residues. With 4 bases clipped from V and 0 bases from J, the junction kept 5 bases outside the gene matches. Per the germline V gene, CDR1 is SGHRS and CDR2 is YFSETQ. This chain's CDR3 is CASSDGLAISYEQYF. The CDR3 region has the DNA TGCGCCAGCAGCGACGGACTAGCGATCTCCTACGAGCAGTACTTC.

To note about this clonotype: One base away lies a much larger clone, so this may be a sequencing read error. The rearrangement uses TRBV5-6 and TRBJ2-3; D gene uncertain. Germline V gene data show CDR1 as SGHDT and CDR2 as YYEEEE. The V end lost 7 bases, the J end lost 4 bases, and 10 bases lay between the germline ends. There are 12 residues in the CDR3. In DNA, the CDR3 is TGTGCCAGCGCCCCCCTCGCAGATACGCAGTATTTT. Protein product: CASAPLADTQYF.

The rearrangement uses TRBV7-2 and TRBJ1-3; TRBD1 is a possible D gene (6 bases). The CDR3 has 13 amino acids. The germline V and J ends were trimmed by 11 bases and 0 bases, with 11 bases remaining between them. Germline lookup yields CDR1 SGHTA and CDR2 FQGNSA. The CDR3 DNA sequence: TGTGCCGACGGGGGGCTCTCTGGAAACACCATATATTTT. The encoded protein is CADGGLSGNTIYF.

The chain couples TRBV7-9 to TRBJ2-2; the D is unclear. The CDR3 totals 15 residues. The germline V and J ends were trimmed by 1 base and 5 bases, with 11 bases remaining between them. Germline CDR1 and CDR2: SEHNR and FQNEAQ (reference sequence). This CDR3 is CASSLGALSTGELFF. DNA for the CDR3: TGTGCCAGCAGCTTAGGGGCCTTGAGTACCGGGGAGCTGTTTTTT.

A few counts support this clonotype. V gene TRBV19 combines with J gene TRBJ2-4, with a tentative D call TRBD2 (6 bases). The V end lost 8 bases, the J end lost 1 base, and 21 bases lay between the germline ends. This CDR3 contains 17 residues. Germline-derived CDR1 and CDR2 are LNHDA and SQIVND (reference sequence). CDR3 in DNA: TGTGCCAGTGCCTCTAGCGAGAACGGGCGGGCCAAAAACATTCAGTACTTC. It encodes CASASSENGRAKNIQYF.

The CDR3 DNA reads as TGTGCCAGCAGTGAACTAAGGGAAGGCTACACCTTC. This encodes CASSELREGYTF. The genes are TRBV9 and TRBJ1-2, with D unresolved. Trimming removed 5 bases at V and 8 bases at J, with 13 bases between. The CDR3 covers 12 residues. Germline V gene data show CDR1 as SGDLS and CDR2 as YYNGEE.

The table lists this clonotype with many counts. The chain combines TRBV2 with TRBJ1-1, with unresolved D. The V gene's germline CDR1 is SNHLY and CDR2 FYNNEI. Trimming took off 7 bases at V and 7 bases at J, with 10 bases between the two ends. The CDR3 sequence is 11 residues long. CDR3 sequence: CASKVVSEAFF. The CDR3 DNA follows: TGTGCCAGCAAAGTAGTAAGTGAAGCTTTCTTT.

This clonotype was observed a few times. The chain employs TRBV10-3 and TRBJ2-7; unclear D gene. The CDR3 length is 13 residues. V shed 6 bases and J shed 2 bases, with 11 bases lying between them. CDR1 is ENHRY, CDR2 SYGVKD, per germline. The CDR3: CAIRDGETYEQYF. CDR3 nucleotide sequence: TGTGCCATCAGGGACGGCGAAACCTACGAGCAGTACTTC.

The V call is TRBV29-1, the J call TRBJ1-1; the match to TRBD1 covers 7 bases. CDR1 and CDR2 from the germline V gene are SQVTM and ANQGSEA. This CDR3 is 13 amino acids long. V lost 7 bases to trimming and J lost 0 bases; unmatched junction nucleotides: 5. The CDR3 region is CSGTGRVNTEAFF. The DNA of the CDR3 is TGCAGCGGGACAGGCCGAGTGAACACTGAAGCTTTCTTT.

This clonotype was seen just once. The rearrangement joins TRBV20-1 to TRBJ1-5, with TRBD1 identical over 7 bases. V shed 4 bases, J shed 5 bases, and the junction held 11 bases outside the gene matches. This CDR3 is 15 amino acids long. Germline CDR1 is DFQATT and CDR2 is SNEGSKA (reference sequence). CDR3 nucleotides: TGCAGTGCTATAGACAGGGTGACGGTTCATCAGCCCCAGCATTTT. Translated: CSAIDRVTVHQPQHF.

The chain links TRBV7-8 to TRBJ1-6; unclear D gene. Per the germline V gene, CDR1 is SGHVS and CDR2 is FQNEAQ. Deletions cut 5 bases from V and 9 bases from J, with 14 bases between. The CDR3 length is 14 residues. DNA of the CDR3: TGTGCCAGCAGCATAAGGGAGGGTGGTTCACCCCTCCACTTT. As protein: CASSIREGGSPLHF. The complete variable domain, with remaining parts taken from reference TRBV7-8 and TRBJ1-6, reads GAGVSQSPRYKVAKRGQDVALRCDPISGHVSLFWYQQALGQGPEFLTYFQNEAQLDKSGLPSDRFFAERPEGSVSTLKIQRTQQEDSAVYLCASSIREGGSPLHFGNGTRLTVT.

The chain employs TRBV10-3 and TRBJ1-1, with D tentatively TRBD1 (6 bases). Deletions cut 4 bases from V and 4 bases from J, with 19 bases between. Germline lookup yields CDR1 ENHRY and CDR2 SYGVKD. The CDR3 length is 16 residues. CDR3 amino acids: CAISADRTGSGTEAFF. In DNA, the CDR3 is TGTGCCATCAGTGCCGACAGGACGGGTTCCGGCACTGAAGCTTTCTTT.

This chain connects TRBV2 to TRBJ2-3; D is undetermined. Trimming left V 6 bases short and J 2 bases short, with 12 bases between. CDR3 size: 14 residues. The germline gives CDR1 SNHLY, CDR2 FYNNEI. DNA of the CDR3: TGTGCCAGCAGCTCGACATTGCTCACAGATACGCAGTATTTT. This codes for CASSSTLLTDTQYF.

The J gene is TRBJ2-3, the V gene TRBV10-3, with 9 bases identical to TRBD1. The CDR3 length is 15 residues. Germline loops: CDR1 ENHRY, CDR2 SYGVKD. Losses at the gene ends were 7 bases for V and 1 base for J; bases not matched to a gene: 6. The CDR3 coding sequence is TGTGCCATCACTCCGGGACAGGGTGGCACAGATACGCAGTATTTT. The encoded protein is CAITPGQGGTDTQYF.